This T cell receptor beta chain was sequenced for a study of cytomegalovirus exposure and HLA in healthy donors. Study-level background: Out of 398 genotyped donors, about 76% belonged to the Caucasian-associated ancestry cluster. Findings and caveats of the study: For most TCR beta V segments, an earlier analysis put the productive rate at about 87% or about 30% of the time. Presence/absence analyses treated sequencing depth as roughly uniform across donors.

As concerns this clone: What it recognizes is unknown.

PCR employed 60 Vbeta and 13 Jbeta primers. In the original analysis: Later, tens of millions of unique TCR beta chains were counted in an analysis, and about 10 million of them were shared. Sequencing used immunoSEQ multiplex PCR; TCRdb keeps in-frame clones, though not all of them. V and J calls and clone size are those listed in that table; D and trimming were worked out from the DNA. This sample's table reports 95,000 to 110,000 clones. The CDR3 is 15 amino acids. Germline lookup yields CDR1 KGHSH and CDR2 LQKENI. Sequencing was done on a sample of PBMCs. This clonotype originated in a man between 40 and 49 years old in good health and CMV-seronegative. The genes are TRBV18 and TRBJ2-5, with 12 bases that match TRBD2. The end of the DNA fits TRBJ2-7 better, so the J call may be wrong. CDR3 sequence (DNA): TGTGCCAGCTCAGAGGGACTAGCGGGCTCCTACGAGCAGTACTTC. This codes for CASSEGLAGSYEQYF.